The TCR beta chain described here comes from a study of Tregs in tolerant kidney transplant recipients. Assay: immunoSEQ multiplex PCR; the TCRdb copy retains only in-frame clones and omits some. The sample includes about 72,000 clones, roughly 92% seen only once; the top ten take roughly 9.8%. The study's findings and limits: No direct test of biological reproducibility was done here. Findings come from small patient numbers and require larger validation.

Thawed PBMCs were FACS-sorted into unstimulated CD4+CD25+CD127- regulatory T cells, CD4+CD25- non-regulatory cells, CD4 and CD8 cells. V lost 5 bases to trimming and J lost 11 bases, with 15 bases between them. The V gene's germline CDR1 is MNHEY and CDR2 SMNVEV (reference sequence). This CDR3 is built from 13 residues. Concerning this clone itself: Its specificity is unknown.

This TCR was recovered from a human donor who received a combined kidney and bone marrow transplant. The sequencing here drew on CD8+ T cells from blood, taken before the transplant. The genes are TRBV27 and TRBJ2-2; D gene unclear. CDR3 region: CASSPRFGSELFF. The CDR3 DNA reads TGTGCCAGCAGTCCGCGGTTTGGGTCCGAGCTGTTTTTT.